This T cell receptor beta chain appears in the sequencing data of a study of cytomegalovirus exposure and HLA in healthy donors. Study conclusions and caveats: CMV serostatus stood as the only immune exposure information on hand. Researchers reported that a few CMV-associated chains were confirmed in vitro as CMV antigen-specific. With later analysis, a missense DCLRE1C variant became linked to TCR beta V- and J-gene trimming.

This CDR3 spans 15 amino acids. The germline V gene has CDR1 KGHSH and CDR2 LQKENI. Trimming removed 6 bases from V and 2 bases from J; junction bases left unmatched: 8. A multiplex PCR was run with 60 Vbeta primers and 13 Jbeta primers. The method was immunoSEQ multiplex PCR; TCRdb's version includes in-frame clones alone and lacks a portion of them. This table has approximately 210,000 clones, over 75% appearing once. This clone was seen a handful of times. The antigen is unknown. Sequenced input: PBMCs. The clonotype comes from a man between 18 and 29 years old in good health and CMV-seronegative. This chain uses TRBV18 with TRBJ2-3, with 7 bases matching TRBD1. The CDR3 loop is CASSDGQANTDTQYF. The CDR3 DNA sequence: TGTGCCAGCTCGGACGGACAGGCCAACACAGATACGCAGTATTTT.